The next 20 T cell receptor beta chains were all read from a single sample in a study of human T cells and chemical hapten exposure (dated by TCRdb to about 2021). Reading the label with the study, this specimen's time point is: patch test 2, 6 weeks after DPC sensitization. In the paper's terms, the treatment or condition label means: therapeutic diphenylcyclopropenone sensitization with weekly scalp DPC. Libraries were built with RACE. This sample was sequenced with a NextSeq 500. The raw public reads went through TCRdb reprocessing: fastp at Q25, MiXCR clone calling, in-frame beta chains kept. CDR3 protein sequences are deduplicated, and each keeps its most common genes and DNA. The sample profile shows about 96,000 distinct CDR3 sequences; 9.3% of them were found once. Jointly, the top ten make up approximately 2% of the sample. The material sequenced was whole blood, taken in connection with sensitization to the hapten diphenylcyclopropenone (DPC). Receptors originate from a woman in her forties with alopecia areata. Some clones in this sample may be carry-over from other donors' samples.

Comment on this clonotype: This clone may be a read error of a much larger clone one base away. The genes are TRBV28 and TRBJ2-3; D gene ambiguous. CDR1 is MDHEN, CDR2 SYDVKM, per germline. This CDR3 contains 12 residues. V gave up 8 bases and J gave up 2 bases, with 8 bases separating them. CDR3 residues: CASEPNTDTQYF. CDR3 DNA sequence: TGTGCCAGCGAACCAAACACAGATACGCAGTATTTT.

The J gene is TRBJ2-3, the V gene TRBV12-3 or TRBV12-4; D could derive from TRBD1 or TRBD2 (5 bases each). There are 14 residues in the CDR3. Trimming cost V 6 bases and J 2 bases, with 12 bases left between them. Written as DNA, the CDR3 is TGTGCCAGCAGCCCGGGACGGATCACAGATACGCAGTATTTT. Amino acid sequence: CASSPGRITDTQYF.

This chain connects TRBV28 to TRBJ2-2, with 9 bases fitting TRBD2. Trimming at V came to 2 bases and at J to 7 bases, leaving 11 bases not matched to a gene. The length of the CDR3 is 17 residues. Germline-derived CDR1 and CDR2 are MDHEN and SYDVKM. The CDR3 loop reads CASSLGSGRRRNGELFF. Written as DNA, the CDR3 is TGTGCCAGCAGTTTAGGGAGCGGGAGGAGGAGGAACGGGGAGCTGTTTTTT. Looking up the rest from reference TRBV28 and TRBJ2-2 gives the full variable domain: DVKVTQSSRYLVKRTGEKVFLECVQDMDHENMFWYRQDPGLGLRLIYFSYDVKMKEKGDIPEGYSVSREKKERFSLILESASTNQTSMYLCASSLGSGRRRNGELFFGEGSRLTVL.

This clonotype was seen repeatedly, ten times or more. V gene TRBV12-3 or TRBV12-4 combines with J gene TRBJ1-2; no clear D. The CDR3 contains 11 residues. Trimming removed 2 bases at V and 4 bases at J, with 2 bases between. CDR3: CASSLSYGYTF. CDR3 nucleotide sequence: TGTGCCAGCAGTTTATCCTATGGCTACACCTTC.

The chain employs TRBV15 and TRBJ1-2; D not resolved. The V end was cut by 5 bases, the J end by 4 bases, with 11 bases between. In germline, CDR1 is LNHNV, CDR2 YYDKDF (reference sequence). The CDR3 totals 13 residues. The CDR3 reads CATSVHGGYGYTF. In DNA, the CDR3 is TGTGCCACCAGCGTCCACGGTGGCTATGGCTACACCTTC.

The V call is TRBV20-1, the J call TRBJ2-4; no clear D. V lost 5 bases to trimming and J lost 0 bases, with 11 bases between them. This CDR3 is built from 14 residues. Germline V gives CDR1 DFQATT, CDR2 SNEGSKA (reference sequence). CDR3 in amino acids: CSAPDLLAKNIQYF. The CDR3, as DNA: TGCAGTGCTCCCGACCTTTTAGCCAAAAACATTCAGTACTTC.

This clonotype was seen at least ten times. The rearrangement joins TRBV4-2 to TRBJ2-1, with D hard to call. This CDR3 contains 13 residues. Trimming removed 0 bases from V and 8 bases from J, with 8 bases in between. CDR1 is LGHNA, CDR2 YNFKEQ, per germline. CDR3 sequence: CASSQDLPHEQFF. The CDR3 nucleotides read TGTGCCAGCAGCCAAGATTTGCCCCATGAGCAGTTCTTC.

V and J are TRBV28 and TRBJ2-3; 8 bases map to TRBD2. This CDR3 spans 18 amino acids. V lost 5 bases to trimming and J lost 2 bases; unmatched junction nucleotides: 15. Germline CDR1 and CDR2: MDHEN and SYDVKM. CDR3 bases: TGTGCCAGCAGTCCAATAAGCGGGACTAGACGAGACACAGATACGCAGTATTTT. Translation gives CASSPISGTRRDTDTQYF.

V usage is TRBV27 and J usage is TRBJ1-1; D gene ambiguous. Trimming stripped 3 bases from V and 1 base from J, with 6 bases between. The CDR3 totals 13 residues. The germline V gene encodes CDR1 MNHEY and CDR2 SMNVEV (reference sequence). CDR3 sequence: CASSFYRNTEAFF. The DNA of the CDR3 is TGTGCCAGCAGTTTTTACAGGAACACTGAAGCTTTCTTT.

This clonotype was seen repeatedly, ten times or more. The chain carries TRBV30 and TRBJ2-1; 8 nucleotides align to TRBD2. The CDR3 extends over 15 amino acids. The germline gives CDR1 GTSNPN, CDR2 SVGIG (reference sequence). After removal of 0 bases from V and 6 bases from J, the junction contained 7 bases not matched to a gene. The CDR3, as DNA: TGTGCCTGGAGTGTACCGAGGACTAGCAGCAATGAGCAGTTCTTC. It codes for CAWSVPRTSSNEQFF.

V is TRBV4-1 and J is TRBJ2-3; 9 nucleotides align to TRBD2. The CDR3 has 16 amino acids. Per the germline V gene, CDR1 is MGHRA and CDR2 is YSYEKL. Trimming at V came to 1 base and at J to 1 base, leaving 3 bases not matched to a gene. In DNA, the CDR3 is TGCGCCAGCAGCCAAGTGTCTAGCGGGGGCACAGATACGCAGTATTTT. Protein sequence: CASSQVSSGGTDTQYF.

This clonotype was counted only a few times. The rearrangement links TRBV3-1 to TRBJ2-1; D remains unclear. Trimming removed 1 base from V and 12 bases from J, with 16 bases in between. Germline V lookup: CDR1 LGHDT, CDR2 YNNKEL (reference sequence). This CDR3 has 14 amino acids. In nucleotides, the CDR3 is TGTGCCAGCAGCCAAGGAGAGCCCGCGATATGGCAGTTCTTC. It is translated as CASSQGEPAIWQFF.

The rearrangement joins TRBV6-2 or TRBV6-3 to TRBJ1-1, with D unresolved. Trimming removed 2 bases from V and 1 base from J, with 11 bases in between. Germline V gene lookup returns CDR1 MNHEY and CDR2 SVGEGT. The CDR3 runs to 15 residues. This chain's CDR3 is CASSYHVGGNTEAFF. Here the CDR3 DNA reads TGTGCCAGCAGTTACCATGTCGGAGGGAACACTGAAGCTTTCTTT.

The J gene is TRBJ2-1, the V gene TRBV6-1; TRBD1 is a possible D gene (6 bases). Germline lookup yields CDR1 MNHNS and CDR2 SASEGT. CDR3 size: 14 residues. V lost 2 bases and J 1 base, leaving 6 bases between the germline ends. The CDR3 DNA follows: TGTGCCAGCAGTGAAACAGGGTCCTACAATGAGCAGTTCTTC. As protein: CASSETGSYNEQFF.

The genes are TRBV18 and TRBJ2-6; perhaps TRBD2 as D (5 bases). The CDR3 runs 16 residues. In germline, CDR1 is KGHSH, CDR2 LQKENI. V lost 6 bases and J 0 bases, leaving 12 bases between the germline ends. The CDR3 protein is CASSIASTSGANVLTF. CDR3 nucleotide sequence: TGTGCCAGCTCTATAGCTAGCACCTCTGGGGCCAACGTCCTGACTTTC.

This rearrangement joins TRBV10-3 to TRBJ2-7; 8 bases fit TRBD2. The CDR3 is made up of 14 amino acids. V trimming: 7 bases; J trimming: 4 bases; junction bases outside the gene matches: 9. CDR1 ENHRY and CDR2 SYGVKD come from the germline V gene. The CDR3, as DNA: TGTGCCATCACTCCAACTAGCGGAAAATACGAGCAGTACTTC. Translation: CAITPTSGKYEQYF.

This clonotype occurred many times. Written as DNA, the CDR3 is TGTGCCAGCAGCCGCGCGGGTTTACAGTTGGCTAATGAAAAACTGTTTTTT. Its protein is CASSRAGLQLANEKLFF. The V gene is TRBV6-5, the J gene TRBJ1-4, with D unresolved. This CDR3 is built from 17 residues. CDR1 is MNHEY, CDR2 SVGAGI, per germline. Deletions cut 6 bases from V and 3 bases from J, with 20 bases between.

This clonotype was found many times. The V and J genes are TRBV29-1 and TRBJ1-4, with D perhaps matching TRBD1 (6 bases). Germline V gene sequence: CDR1 SQVTM, CDR2 ANQGSEA. The V and J ends lost 7 bases and 7 bases respectively, with 16 bases between them. The CDR3 has 13 amino acids. DNA for the CDR3: TGCAGCGCCAGGGGAGTAAATCGTGAAAAACTGTTTTTT. It codes for CSARGVNREKLFF.

The chain couples TRBV5-1 to TRBJ2-7; TRBD2 aligns across 10 bases. CDR3 length equals 15 residues. Germline V gives CDR1 SGHRS, CDR2 YFSETQ. The V and J ends lost 0 bases and 1 base, in that order; junction bases with no gene match: 1. The CDR3 loop is CASSLGTSGSYEQYF. For the CDR3, the DNA is TGCGCCAGCAGCTTGGGGACTAGCGGTTCCTACGAGCAGTACTTC.

This clonotype appeared a few times. This chain links TRBV2 with TRBJ2-1; 8 bases map to TRBD1. The ends lost 8 bases at V and 12 bases at J; junction bases unmatched: 3. CDR1 and CDR2 from the germline V gene are SNHLY and FYNNEI. CDR3 length: 10 residues. The CDR3 reads CASRTGGQFF. The CDR3 DNA reads TGTGCCAGCCGTACAGGGGGGCAGTTCTTC.